Following are 9 T cell receptor beta chains from one sample sequenced in a study of blood T cell repertoires in COVID-19. Clones were sequenced by immunoSEQ multiplex PCR, and TCRdb holds only the in-frame ones, with some missing. The sample yields roughly 500,000 clones, 80% to 90% seen once. Sequenced material: peripheral blood. Receptor source: a human donor in a cohort sampled during active COVID-19.

The chain is built from TRBV27 and TRBJ2-2; 13 bases are a match to TRBD2. Germline loops: CDR1 MNHEY, CDR2 SMNVEV (reference sequence). The length of the CDR3 is 19 residues. Losses at the gene ends were 3 bases for V and 5 bases for J; bases not matched to a gene: 12. The CDR3: CASSFLTSGRPTRTGELFF. The CDR3 DNA reads as TGTGCCAGCAGTTTCCTGACTAGCGGGAGGCCGACAAGGACCGGGGAGCTGTTTTTT.

In its sample, this clone was seen once. The chain has TRBV6-4 and TRBJ2-7; 7 bases are shared with TRBD1. This CDR3 has 14 amino acids. Germline trimming cut 4 bases from V and 6 bases from J; bases unmatched to any gene: 9. Germline V gene lookup returns CDR1 MRHNA and CDR2 SNTAGT. This CDR3 reads CASSGRGQPSEQYF. CDR3 sequence (DNA): TGTGCCAGCAGTGGCCGGGGACAGCCCAGCGAGCAGTACTTC.

The chain recombines TRBV27 with TRBJ1-6, with D tentatively TRBD1 (5 bases). The germline V and J ends were trimmed by 0 bases and 10 bases, with 16 bases remaining between them. CDR3 length equals 16 residues. Germline assignment: CDR1 MNHEY and CDR2 SMNVEV (reference sequence). The CDR3 nucleotides are TGTGCCAGCAGTTTATCGATAAAGGGGTACTGGTCACCCCTCCACTTT. It translates to CASSLSIKGYWSPLHF.

This clone was seen a handful of times. V and J are TRBV6-5 and TRBJ2-2; 9 bases are a match to TRBD2. Germline-derived CDR1 and CDR2 are MNHEY and SVGAGI. V was pared by 6 bases and J by 6 bases, with 5 bases of the junction left unmatched. The length of the CDR3 is 14 residues. The CDR3 loop reads CASRLLAGAGELFF. The DNA for the CDR3 is TGTGCCAGCAGATTATTAGCGGGAGCCGGGGAGCTGTTTTTT.

The chain recombines TRBV29-1 with TRBJ2-5; weak D call: TRBD1 (6 bases). This CDR3 region has 14 residues. Trimming cost V 3 bases and J 3 bases, with 14 bases left between them. Germline assignment: CDR1 SQVTM and CDR2 ANQGSEA. As DNA, the CDR3 is TGCAGCGTTGACAGGGGTAGAGTCGAAGAGACCCAGTACTTC. Protein sequence: CSVDRGRVEETQYF.

The genes are TRBV7-2 and TRBJ1-1, with D perhaps TRBD1 (6 bases). CDR1 SGHTA and CDR2 FQGNSA come from the germline V gene. V lost 8 bases to trimming and J lost 1 base, with 14 bases between them. There are 14 residues in the CDR3. The CDR3 DNA reads TGTGCCAGCCGTATGGCACAGGGGAACACTGAAGCTTTCTTT. This encodes CASRMAQGNTEAFF. Looking up the rest from reference TRBV7-2 and TRBJ1-1 gives the full variable domain: GAGVSQSPSNKVTEKGKDVELRCDPISGHTALYWYRQSLGQGLEFLIYFQGNSAPDKSGLPSDRFSAERTGGSVSTLTIQRTQQEDSAVYLCASRMAQGNTEAFFGQGTRLTVV.

This chain joins TRBV6-2 or TRBV6-3 and TRBJ1-5, with no clear D. CDR3 length: 16 amino acids. CDR1 and CDR2 from the germline V gene are MNHEY and SVGEGT. V lost 0 bases and J 4 bases, leaving 13 bases between the germline ends. DNA for the CDR3: TGTGCCAGCAGTTACTCGATTACTAACCTGAATCAGCCCCAGCATTTT. Translation: CASSYSITNLNQPQHF.

The genes are TRBV7-8 and TRBJ2-7; perhaps TRBD2 as D (6 bases). The CDR3 loop spans 15 amino acids. Germline V gene lookup returns CDR1 SGHVS and CDR2 FQNEAQ. Trimming removed 1 base from V and 1 base from J, with 11 bases in between. This CDR3 is CASSLVGGTSYEQYF. CDR3 nucleotides: TGTGCCAGCAGCTTAGTTGGCGGGACGTCCTACGAGCAGTACTTC.

V usage is TRBV20-1 and J usage is TRBJ2-1; D unresolved. The length of the CDR3 is 11 residues. Germline V lookup: CDR1 DFQATT, CDR2 SNEGSKA (reference sequence). The V end lost 6 bases, the J end lost 9 bases, and 12 bases lay between the germline ends. The chain's CDR3 is CSATPSREQFF. Here the CDR3 DNA reads TGCAGTGCCACTCCATCCCGTGAGCAGTTCTTC.